Reported below is one T cell receptor beta chain. One end of the junction varies from germline; a read error may be responsible. Other DNA sequences from this sample encode an identical CDR3 as well. The CDR3 is made up of 15 amino acids. From germline, CDR1 is MGHRA and CDR2 YSYEKL. In the original workflow: Amplification with reference gene primers provided the estimates of nucleated cell counts. Libraries were prepared by immunoSEQ multiplex PCR; TCRdb keeps only in-frame clonotypes and omits some of them. That table furnishes V, J and clone size, whereas the DNA furnished D and trimming. The sample comprises around 50,000 clones, roughly 82% of which are singletons, and roughly 8.7% rests with the top ten. This specimen belongs to a study of blood T cell repertoires in COVID-19. Study background: The origin of the acute and convalescent COVID-19 samples was the United States, Italy and Spain. T cells, B-cell-depleted T cells, or PBMCs supplied cDNA or gDNA.

This receptor was identified in an elderly woman with acute or convalescent COVID-19. V is TRBV4-1 and J is TRBJ1-2; 7 bases are a match to TRBD1. The sample taken for sequencing was peripheral blood. The CDR3 spells CASSQAQGEPYGYTF. As DNA, the CDR3 is TGCGCTAGCAGCCAAGCCCAGGGGGAGCCCTATGGCTACACCTTC.